The source of this T cell receptor (beta chain) is a study of cytomegalovirus exposure and HLA in healthy donors. 60 Vbeta and 13 Jbeta primers were used in PCR. Authors' methods: A later analysis tallied 75 million to 80 million unique TCR beta chains, 9 million to 12 million of them shared. Sequenced by immunoSEQ multiplex PCR; TCRdb stores in-frame clones only, minus some. The V and J calls and clone size are taken from that table; D and trimming were inferred from the DNA. Of some 150,000 clones listed, approximately 80% are singletons. Healthy bone marrow donors supplied every sample. At the time of sampling, donors were nominally healthy, though unrecorded immune exposures were likely. A note on this clone: The antigen is unknown.

Overall study findings and caveats: Testing in vitro showed a few CMV-associated chains specific for CMV antigens.

Trimming left V 3 bases short and J 2 bases short, with 7 bases between. CDR3 size: 13 residues. In germline, CDR1 is LNHDA, CDR2 SQIVND (reference sequence). The chain couples TRBV19 to TRBJ2-5, with D unresolved. Sample: PBMCs. The receptor's source is a man in his fifties in good health and CMV-seropositive. In DNA, the CDR3 is TGTGCCAGTAGTATGGTAGCTCAAGAGACCCAGTACTTC. It is translated as CASSMVAQETQYF.